The source of this TCR beta chain is a study of T cells in Graves' hyperthyroidism and ophthalmopathy. Amplified regions were TCR beta CDR3 sequences from RNA transcripts. First-round RT-PCR of the TCR CDR3 relied on the HTBI primer set. TCRdb re-analysed the multiplex PCR reads in MiXCR, keeping a single row per CDR3 protein. The sample has approximately 620,000 distinct CDR3 sequences; about 16% are singletons. CDR3 size: 14 residues. Trimming at V came to 5 bases and at J to 10 bases, leaving 13 bases not matched to a gene. Germline V gene sequence: CDR1 MNHEY, CDR2 SMNVEV (reference sequence). The sequencing input was blood. The sequence was collected from a woman in her forties with Graves' ophthalmopathy. This rearrangement joins TRBV27 to TRBJ2-7, with 8 bases matching TRBD2. The CDR3 is CASSPGGGWAEQYF. CDR3 in DNA: TGTGCCAGCAGTCCGGGCGGGGGGTGGGCGGAACAGTACTTC.